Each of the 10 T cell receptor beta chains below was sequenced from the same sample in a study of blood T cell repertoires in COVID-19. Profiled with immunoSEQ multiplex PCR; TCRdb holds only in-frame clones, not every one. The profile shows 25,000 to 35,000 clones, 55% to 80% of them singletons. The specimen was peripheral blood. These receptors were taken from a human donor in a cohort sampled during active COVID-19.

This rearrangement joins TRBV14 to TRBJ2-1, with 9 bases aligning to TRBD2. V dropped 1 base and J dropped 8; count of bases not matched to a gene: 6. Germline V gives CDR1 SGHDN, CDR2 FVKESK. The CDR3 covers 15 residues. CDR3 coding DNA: TGTGCCAGCAGCCAAGGTGCTAGCGGGACCGATGAGCAGTTCTTC. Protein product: CASSQGASGTDEQFF.

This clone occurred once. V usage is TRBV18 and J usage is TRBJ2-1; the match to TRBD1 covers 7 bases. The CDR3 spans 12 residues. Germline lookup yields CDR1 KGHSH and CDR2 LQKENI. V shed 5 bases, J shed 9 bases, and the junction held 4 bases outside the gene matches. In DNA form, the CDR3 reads TGTGCCAGCTCATCCGGACAGGTTGAGCAGTTCTTC. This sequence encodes CASSSGQVEQFF.

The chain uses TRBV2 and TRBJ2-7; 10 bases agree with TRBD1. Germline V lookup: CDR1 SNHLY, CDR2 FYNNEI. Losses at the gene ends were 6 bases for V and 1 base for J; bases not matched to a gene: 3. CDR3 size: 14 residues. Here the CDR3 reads CASRADRGSYEQYF. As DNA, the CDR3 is TGTGCCAGCAGGGCGGACAGGGGGTCCTACGAGCAGTACTTC.

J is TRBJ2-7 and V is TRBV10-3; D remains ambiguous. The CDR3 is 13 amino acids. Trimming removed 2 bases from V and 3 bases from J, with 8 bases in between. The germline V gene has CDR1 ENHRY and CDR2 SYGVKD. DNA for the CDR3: TGTGCCATCAGTGAGGCCGCAGTCTACGAGCAGTACTTC. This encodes CAISEAAVYEQYF.

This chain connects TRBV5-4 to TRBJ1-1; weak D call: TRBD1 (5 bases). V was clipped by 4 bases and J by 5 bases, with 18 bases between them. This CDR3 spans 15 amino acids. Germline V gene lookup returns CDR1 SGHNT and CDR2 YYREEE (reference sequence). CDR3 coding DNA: TGTGCCAGCAGCACCCTTCAGGGCGCGAGTACTGAAGCTTTCTTT. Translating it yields CASSTLQGASTEAFF.

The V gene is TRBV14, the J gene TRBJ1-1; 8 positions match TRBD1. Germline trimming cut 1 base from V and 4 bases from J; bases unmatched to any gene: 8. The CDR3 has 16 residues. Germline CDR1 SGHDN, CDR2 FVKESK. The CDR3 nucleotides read TGTGCCAGCAGCCAAGGGAGGACAGGGAAAAGCACTGAAGCTTTCTTT. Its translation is CASSQGRTGKSTEAFF. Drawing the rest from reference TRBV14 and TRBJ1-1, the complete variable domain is EAGVTQFPSHSVIEKGQTVTLRCDPISGHDNLYWYRRVMGKEIKFLLHFVKESKQDESGMPNNRFLAERTGGTYSTLKVQPAELEDSGVYFCASSQGRTGKSTEAFFGQGTRLTVV.

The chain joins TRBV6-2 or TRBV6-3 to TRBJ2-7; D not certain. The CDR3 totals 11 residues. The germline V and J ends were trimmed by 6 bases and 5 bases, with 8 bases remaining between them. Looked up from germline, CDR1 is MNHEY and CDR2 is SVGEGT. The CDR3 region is CASSPLNEQYF. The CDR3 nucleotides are TGTGCCAGCAGCCCCCTAAACGAGCAGTACTTC.

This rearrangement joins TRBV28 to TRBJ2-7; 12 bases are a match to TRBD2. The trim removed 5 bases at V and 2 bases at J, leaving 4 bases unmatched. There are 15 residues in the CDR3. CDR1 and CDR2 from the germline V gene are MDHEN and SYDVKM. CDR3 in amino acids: CASSLAGGRTYEQYF. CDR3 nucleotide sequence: TGTGCCAGCAGTCTAGCGGGAGGGCGAACCTACGAGCAGTACTTC.

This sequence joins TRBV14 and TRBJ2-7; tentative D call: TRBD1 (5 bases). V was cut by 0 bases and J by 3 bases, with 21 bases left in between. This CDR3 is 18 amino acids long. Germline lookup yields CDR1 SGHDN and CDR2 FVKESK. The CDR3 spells CASSQETVGPGIFYEQYF. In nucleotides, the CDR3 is TGTGCCAGCAGCCAAGAGACCGTTGGGCCAGGGATCTTCTACGAGCAGTACTTC.

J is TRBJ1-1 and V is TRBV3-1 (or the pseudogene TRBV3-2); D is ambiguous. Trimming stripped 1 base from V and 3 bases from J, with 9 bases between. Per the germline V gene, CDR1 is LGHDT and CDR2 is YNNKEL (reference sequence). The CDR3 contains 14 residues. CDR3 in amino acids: CASSQGYGDTEAFF. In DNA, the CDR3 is TGTGCCAGCAGCCAAGGATACGGAGACACTGAAGCTTTCTTT.